This T cell receptor beta chain was obtained from a study of blood T cells in healthy people across ages. Then a second PCR, running roughly 7 to 11 cycles, was carried out with a sample-barcoded 5' primer and a J-beta primer mix. TCRdb processed the 5' RACE reads anew with MiXCR; each CDR3 protein has one entry. The sample contains 1,500,000 or so distinct CDR3 sequences, around 59% of which appear only once. The germline gives CDR1 LGHDT, CDR2 YNNKEL (reference sequence). V lost 5 bases and J lost 5; bases outside the gene matches: 11. This CDR3 region has 16 residues. This rearrangement joins TRBV3-1 to TRBJ2-1; 8 bases are shared with TRBD2. Source material: blood. The TCR was taken from a man younger than 30 in good health. The DNA of the CDR3 is TGTGCCAGCAGCACCCTCGGTTATAGCGGGAACAATGAGCAGTTCTTC. Translated, it gives CASSTLGYSGNNEQFF.